Below are 10 T cell receptor beta chains sequenced from a single sample in a study of regulatory T cells in long-lasting Graves disease. Indicated time point: persistent/refractory GD, antithyroid drugs over 5 years with positive TRAb. Extracted RNA from PBMCs served as the source of the TCR library. Arm-PCR of CDR3 regions and iRepertoire HTBI primers were used to build TCR beta libraries. One entry per CDR3 protein results from TCRdb running MiXCR on the multiplex PCR reads. The data show some 370,000 distinct CDR3 sequences, approximately 23% seen once. The sequencing here drew on peripheral blood mononuclear cells (PBMCs), taken when the disease was refractory, from a patient treated with antithyroid drugs. The receptors were sampled from a woman aged 40 to 49 with Graves disease.

This chain connects TRBV4-2 to TRBJ2-5; no clear D gene. Per the germline V gene, CDR1 is LGHNA and CDR2 is YNFKEQ. The V and J ends lost 2 bases and 6 bases respectively, with 10 bases between them. The CDR3 extends over 13 amino acids. The CDR3 is CASSQFAGKTQYF. CDR3 in DNA: TGTGCCAGCAGCCAATTTGCAGGAAAGACCCAGTACTTC.

This clonotype was seen many times. This sequence joins TRBV12-3 or TRBV12-4 and TRBJ2-7, with 9 bases identical to TRBD1. V lost 6 bases, J lost 4 bases, and 7 bases stayed unmatched. The CDR3 length is 14 residues. The CDR3 is CASSPTGGLYEQYF. The DNA for the CDR3 is TGTGCCAGCAGCCCGACAGGGGGATTGTACGAGCAGTACTTC.

This chain connects TRBV11-2 to TRBJ2-1, with TRBD2 identical over 11 bases. CDR1 and CDR2 from the germline V gene are SGHAT and FQNNGV. After removal of 3 bases from V and 7 bases from J, the junction contained 8 bases not matched to a gene. This CDR3 comprises 16 residues. The CDR3 region has the DNA TGTGCCAGCAGCTTCTTACTAGCGGGGGTAGCGAATGAGCAGTTCTTC. This sequence encodes CASSFLLAGVANEQFF.

This clonotype showed up many times. The chain has TRBV6-2 or TRBV6-3 and TRBJ1-2; D is ambiguous. V was shortened by 0 bases and J by 5 bases, with 13 bases between the two germline ends. Germline CDR1 and CDR2: MNHEY and SVGEGT. CDR3 length equals 15 residues. The CDR3 DNA follows: TGTGCCAGCAGTTACTCGTGGCAGAGCGAATATGGCTACACCTTC. Translating it yields CASSYSWQSEYGYTF.

This clonotype was counted at least ten times. The rearrangement uses TRBV6-1 and TRBJ2-7; 15 nucleotides align to TRBD2. The V and J ends lost 6 bases and 6 bases, in that order; junction bases with no gene match: 6. The CDR3 has 15 amino acids. Germline V CDR1 and CDR2: MNHNS, SASEGT. The CDR3 DNA is TGTGCCAGCAGGACGGGACTAGCGGGAGGTGGCGAGCAGTACTTC. Its protein product is CASRTGLAGGGEQYF.

This clonotype was seen a handful of times. V gene TRBV19 combines with J gene TRBJ2-2; the match to TRBD2 covers 8 bases. The V segment lost 4 bases and the J segment 2 bases; nucleotides outside the gene matches: 6. Per the germline V gene, CDR1 is LNHDA and CDR2 is SQIVND (reference sequence). The CDR3 consists of 16 residues. The CDR3 here is CASSTRGGLNTGELFF. Here the CDR3 DNA reads TGTGCCAGTAGTACCCGGGGGGGACTTAACACCGGGGAGCTGTTTTTT. Using reference TRBV19 and TRBJ2-2 for the parts outside the CDR3, the full variable domain is DGGITQSPKYLFRKEGQNVTLSCEQNLNHDAMYWYRQDPGQGLRLIYYSQIVNDFQKGDIAEGYSVSREKKESFPLTVTSAQKNPTAFYLCASSTRGGLNTGELFFGEGSRLTVL.

This clonotype turned up a few times. CDR3 amino acids: CAIGPGGMEAFF. DNA of the CDR3: TGTGCCATCGGCCCGGGAGGGATGGAAGCTTTCTTT. The chain links TRBV10-3 to TRBJ1-1, with unresolved D. Germline CDR1 is ENHRY and CDR2 is SYGVKD. The CDR3 loop spans 12 amino acids. V was clipped by 8 bases and J by 8 bases, with 15 bases between them.

The chain uses TRBV7-9 and TRBJ2-2; 8 bases fit TRBD2. The CDR3 extends over 17 amino acids. J lost 5 bases, V lost 2 bases, and 10 bases had no gene match. Germline lookup yields CDR1 SEHNR and CDR2 FQNEAQ (reference sequence). DNA for the CDR3: TGTGCCAGCAGCTTATCGATTAGCGGGATTAGAACCGGGGAGCTGTTTTTT. It translates to CASSLSISGIRTGELFF.

This clonotype was detected many times. This rearrangement joins TRBV20-1 to TRBJ1-2; D remains unclear. CDR3 size: 15 residues. The germline CDR1 and CDR2 sequences are DFQATT and SNEGSKA (reference sequence). The V end lost 2 bases, the J end lost 7 bases, and 20 bases lay between the germline ends. The CDR3 region is CSARSRPLLISGYTF. CDR3 coding DNA: TGCAGTGCTAGATCGAGGCCCCTCCTAATCTCTGGCTACACCTTC.

This clonotype was seen a single time. This may arise from a read error, as a much more abundant clone is one base away. The genes are TRBV28 and TRBJ2-2; unclear D gene. CDR3 length: 14 amino acids. Germline loops: CDR1 MDHEN, CDR2 SYDVKM. In nucleotides, the CDR3 is TGTGCCGGCAGTTTAAACTTGAACACCGGGGAGCTGTTTTTT. This codes for CAGSLNLNTGELFF.